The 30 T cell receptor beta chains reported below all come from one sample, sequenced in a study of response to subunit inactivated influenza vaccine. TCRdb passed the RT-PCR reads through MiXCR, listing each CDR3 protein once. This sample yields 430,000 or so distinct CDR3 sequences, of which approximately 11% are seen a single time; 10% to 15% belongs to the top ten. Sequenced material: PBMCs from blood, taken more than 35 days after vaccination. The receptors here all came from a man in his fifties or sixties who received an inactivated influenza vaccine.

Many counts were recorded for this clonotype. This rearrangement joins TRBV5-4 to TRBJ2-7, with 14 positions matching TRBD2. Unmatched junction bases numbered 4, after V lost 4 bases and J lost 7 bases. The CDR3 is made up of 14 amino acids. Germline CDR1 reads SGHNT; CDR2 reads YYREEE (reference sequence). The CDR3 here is CASSRGTSGGEQYF. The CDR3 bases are TGTGCCAGCAGCAGGGGGACTAGCGGGGGAGAGCAGTACTTC. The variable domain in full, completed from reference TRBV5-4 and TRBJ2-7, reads ETGVTQSPTHLIKTRGQQVTLRCSSQSGHNTVSWYQQALGQGPQFIFQYYREEENGRGNFPPRFSGLQFPNYSSELNVNALELDDSALYLCASSRGTSGGEQYFGPGTRLTVT.

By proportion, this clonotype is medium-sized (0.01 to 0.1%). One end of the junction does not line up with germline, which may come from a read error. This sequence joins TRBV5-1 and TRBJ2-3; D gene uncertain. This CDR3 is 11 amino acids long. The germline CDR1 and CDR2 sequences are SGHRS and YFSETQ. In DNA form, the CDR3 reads TGTGCCAGCAGCTCCACAGATACGCAGTATTTT. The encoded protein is CASSSTDTQYF.

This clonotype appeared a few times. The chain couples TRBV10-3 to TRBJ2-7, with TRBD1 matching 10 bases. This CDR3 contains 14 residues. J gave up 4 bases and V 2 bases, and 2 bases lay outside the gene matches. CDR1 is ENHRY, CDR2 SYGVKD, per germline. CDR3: CAISETGQGYEQYF. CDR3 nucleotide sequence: TGTGCCATCAGTGAGACGGGACAGGGGTACGAGCAGTACTTC.

In DNA form, the CDR3 reads TGCGCCAGCAGCTTGTCCGGAAATAATGAAAAACTGTTTTTT. It is translated as CASSLSGNNEKLFF. The chain links TRBV5-1 to TRBJ1-4; D gene unclear. There are 14 residues in the CDR3. V gave up 1 base and J gave up 4 bases, with 8 bases separating them. CDR1 SGHRS and CDR2 YFSETQ come from the germline V gene.

In DNA form, the CDR3 reads TGCGCCAGCAGCCACTCGGGACTAGCGGGGTCCAATGAGCAGTTCTTC. Protein: CASSHSGLAGSNEQFF. The J gene is TRBJ2-1, the V gene TRBV4-1; 13 bases agree with TRBD2. V was clipped by 3 bases and J by 6 bases; unmatched bases: 5. The V gene's germline CDR1 is MGHRA and CDR2 YSYEKL. CDR3 size: 16 residues.

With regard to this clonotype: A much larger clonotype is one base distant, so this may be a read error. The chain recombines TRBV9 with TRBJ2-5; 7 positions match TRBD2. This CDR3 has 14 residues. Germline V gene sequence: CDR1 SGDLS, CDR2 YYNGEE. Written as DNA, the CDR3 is TGTACCAGCAGCGTAGTGGGAGGGAAAGAGACCCAGTACTTC. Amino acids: CTSSVVGGKETQYF.

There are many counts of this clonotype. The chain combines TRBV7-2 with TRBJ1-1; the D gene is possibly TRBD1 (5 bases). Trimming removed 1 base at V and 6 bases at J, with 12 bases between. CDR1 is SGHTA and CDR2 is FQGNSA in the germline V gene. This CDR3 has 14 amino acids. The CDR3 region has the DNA TGTGCCAGCAGCTTAGAGGGGAGAGTTTCTGAAGCTTTCTTT. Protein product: CASSLEGRVSEAFF.

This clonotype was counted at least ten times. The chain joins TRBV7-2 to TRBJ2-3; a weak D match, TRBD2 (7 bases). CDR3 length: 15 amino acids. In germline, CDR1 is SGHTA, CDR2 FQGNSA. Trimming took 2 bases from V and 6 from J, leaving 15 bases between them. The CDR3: CASSLWGGAADTQYF. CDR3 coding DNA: TGTGCCAGCAGCTTATGGGGGGGGGCCGCTGATACGCAGTATTTT.

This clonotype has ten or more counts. In nucleotides, the CDR3 is TGTGCCATCACTAAAGAAAGCTCTGGAAACACCATATATTTT. Translation: CAITKESSGNTIYF. The chain links TRBV10-3 to TRBJ1-3; no clear D gene. Germline V gives CDR1 ENHRY, CDR2 SYGVKD. V was pared by 7 bases and J by 0 bases, with 10 bases between. The CDR3 spans 14 residues.

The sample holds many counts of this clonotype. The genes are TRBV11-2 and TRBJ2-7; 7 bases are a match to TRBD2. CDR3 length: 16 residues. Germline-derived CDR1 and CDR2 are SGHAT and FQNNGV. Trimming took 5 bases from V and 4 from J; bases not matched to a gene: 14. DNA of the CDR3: TGTGCCAGCAGCCCAAGAGGGGCCCCCGGGGGGTACGAGCAGTACTTC. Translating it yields CASSPRGAPGGYEQYF. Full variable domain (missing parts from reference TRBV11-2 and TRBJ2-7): EAGVAQSPRYKIIEKRQSVAFWCNPISGHATLYWYQQILGQGPKLLIQFQNNGVVDDSQLPKDRFSAERLKGVDSTLKIQPAKLEDSAVYLCASSPRGAPGGYEQYFGPGTRLTVT.

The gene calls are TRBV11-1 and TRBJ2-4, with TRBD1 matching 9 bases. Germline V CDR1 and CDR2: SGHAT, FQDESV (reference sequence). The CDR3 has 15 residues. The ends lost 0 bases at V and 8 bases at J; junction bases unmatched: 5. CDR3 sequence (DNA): TGTGCCAGCAGCTTAGCCCGGACAGGGGAGGACATTCAGTACTTC. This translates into CASSLARTGEDIQYF.

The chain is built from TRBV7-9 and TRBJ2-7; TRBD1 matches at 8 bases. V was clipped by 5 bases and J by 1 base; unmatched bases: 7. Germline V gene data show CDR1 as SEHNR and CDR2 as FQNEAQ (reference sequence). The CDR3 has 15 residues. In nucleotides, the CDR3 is TGTGCCAGCAGCCCAAGCCGGGACAGGTCCTACGAGCAGTACTTC. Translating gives CASSPSRDRSYEQYF.

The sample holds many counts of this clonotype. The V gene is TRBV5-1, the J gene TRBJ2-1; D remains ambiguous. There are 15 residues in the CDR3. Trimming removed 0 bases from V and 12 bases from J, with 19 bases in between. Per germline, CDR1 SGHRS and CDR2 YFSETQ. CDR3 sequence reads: CASSLEATTTMRQFF. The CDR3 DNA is TGCGCCAGCAGCTTGGAGGCTACAACTACAATGAGGCAGTTCTTC.

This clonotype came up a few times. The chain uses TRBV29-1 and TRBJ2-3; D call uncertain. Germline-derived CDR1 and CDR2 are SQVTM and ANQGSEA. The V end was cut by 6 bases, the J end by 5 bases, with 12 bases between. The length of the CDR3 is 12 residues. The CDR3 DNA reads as TGCAGCGTGGCAGAGTCTGGAGATACGCAGTATTTT. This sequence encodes CSVAESGDTQYF.

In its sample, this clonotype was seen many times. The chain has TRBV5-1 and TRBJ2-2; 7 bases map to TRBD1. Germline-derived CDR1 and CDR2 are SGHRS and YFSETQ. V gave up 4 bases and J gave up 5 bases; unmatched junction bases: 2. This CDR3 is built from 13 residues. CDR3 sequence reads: CASSDRETGELFF. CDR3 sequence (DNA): TGCGCCAGCAGCGACAGGGAGACCGGGGAGCTGTTTTTT. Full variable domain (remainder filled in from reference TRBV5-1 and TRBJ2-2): KAGVTQTPRYLIKTRGQQVTLSCSPISGHRSVSWYQQTPGQGLQFLFEYFSETQRNKGNFPGRFSGRQFSNSRSEMNVSTLELGDSALYLCASSDRETGELFFGEGSRLTVL.

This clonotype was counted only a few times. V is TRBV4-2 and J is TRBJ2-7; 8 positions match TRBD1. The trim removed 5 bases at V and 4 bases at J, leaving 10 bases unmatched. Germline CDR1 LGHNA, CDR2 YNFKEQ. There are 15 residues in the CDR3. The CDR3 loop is CASSSHRDRTYEQYF. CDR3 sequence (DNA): TGTGCCAGCAGCTCCCACCGGGACAGGACATACGAGCAGTACTTC.

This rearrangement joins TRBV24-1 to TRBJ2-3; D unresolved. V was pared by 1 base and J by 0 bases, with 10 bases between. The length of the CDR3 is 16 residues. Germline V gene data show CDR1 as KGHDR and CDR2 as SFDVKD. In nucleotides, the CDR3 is TGTGCCACCAGTGATTTCCGAGACCCTAGCACAGATACGCAGTATTTT. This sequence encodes CATSDFRDPSTDTQYF.

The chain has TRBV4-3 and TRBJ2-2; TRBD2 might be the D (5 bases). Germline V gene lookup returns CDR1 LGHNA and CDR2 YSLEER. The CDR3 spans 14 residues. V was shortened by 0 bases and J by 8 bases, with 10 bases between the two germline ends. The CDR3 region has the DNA TGCGCCAGCAGCCAAGATCGGGGTCCTGGGGAGCTGTTTTTT. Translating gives CASSQDRGPGELFF.

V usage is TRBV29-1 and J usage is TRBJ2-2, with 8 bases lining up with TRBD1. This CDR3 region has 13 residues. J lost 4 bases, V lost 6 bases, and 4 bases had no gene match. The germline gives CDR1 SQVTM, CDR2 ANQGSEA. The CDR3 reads CSVTGVGTGELFF. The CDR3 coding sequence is TGCAGCGTGACAGGGGTTGGCACCGGGGAGCTGTTTTTT.

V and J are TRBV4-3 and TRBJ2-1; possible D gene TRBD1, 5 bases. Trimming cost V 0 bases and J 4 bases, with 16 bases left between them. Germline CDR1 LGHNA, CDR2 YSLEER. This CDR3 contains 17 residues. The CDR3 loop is CASSQDSLGVFYNEQFF. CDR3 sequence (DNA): TGCGCCAGCAGCCAAGATTCCCTAGGGGTATTTTACAATGAGCAGTTCTTC.

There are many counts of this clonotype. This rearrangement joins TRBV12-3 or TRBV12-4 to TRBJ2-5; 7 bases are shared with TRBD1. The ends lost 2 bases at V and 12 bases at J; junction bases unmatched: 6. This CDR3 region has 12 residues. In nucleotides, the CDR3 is TGTGCCAGCAGTTTATCAGGGGGAAACAAGTACTTC. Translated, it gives CASSLSGGNKYF.

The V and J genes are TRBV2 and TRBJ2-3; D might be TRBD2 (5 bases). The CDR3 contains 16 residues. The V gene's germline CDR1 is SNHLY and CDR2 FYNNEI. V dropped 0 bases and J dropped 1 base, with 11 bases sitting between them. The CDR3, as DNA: TGTGCCAGCAGTGAAGCGTCGGCGAGGGGCACAGATACGCAGTATTTT. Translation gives CASSEASARGTDTQYF.

For the CDR3, the DNA is TGCAGTGCTAGATGGCTGCGCTCCTACAATGAGCAGTTCTTC. Its translation is CSARWLRSYNEQFF. This chain joins TRBV20-1 and TRBJ2-1, with D unclear. The CDR3 extends over 14 amino acids. Germline V gives CDR1 DFQATT, CDR2 SNEGSKA (reference sequence). V lost 2 bases and J 0 bases, leaving 8 bases between the germline ends.

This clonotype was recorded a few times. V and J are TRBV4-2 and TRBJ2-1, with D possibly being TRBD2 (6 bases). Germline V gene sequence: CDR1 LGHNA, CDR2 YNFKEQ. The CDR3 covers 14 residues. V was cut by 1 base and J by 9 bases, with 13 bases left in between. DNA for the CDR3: TGTGCCAGCAGCCAAGCCCGACTAGGTGCTGAGCAGTTCTTC. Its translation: CASSQARLGAEQFF.

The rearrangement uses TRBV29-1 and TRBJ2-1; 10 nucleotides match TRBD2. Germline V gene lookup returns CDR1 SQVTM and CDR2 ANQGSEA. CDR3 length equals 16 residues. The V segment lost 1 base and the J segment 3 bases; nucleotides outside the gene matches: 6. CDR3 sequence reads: CSVEVGLAGVYNEQFF. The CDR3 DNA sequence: TGCAGCGTTGAAGTAGGGCTAGCGGGAGTCTACAATGAGCAGTTCTTC.

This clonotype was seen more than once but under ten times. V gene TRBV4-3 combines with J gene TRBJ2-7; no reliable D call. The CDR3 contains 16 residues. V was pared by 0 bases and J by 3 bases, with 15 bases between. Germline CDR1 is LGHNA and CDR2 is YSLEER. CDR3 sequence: CASSQDITLAHYEQYF. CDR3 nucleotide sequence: TGCGCCAGCAGCCAAGATATTACCCTCGCTCACTACGAGCAGTACTTC.

The CDR3 spells CASSDQAGGGITYF. CDR3 DNA: TGTGCCAGCAGTGATCAAGCGGGAGGCGGTATTACGTACTTC. The chain links TRBV25-1 to TRBJ2-7; 9 bases line up with TRBD2. Germline-derived CDR1 and CDR2 are MGHDK and SYGVNS. This CDR3 is built from 14 residues. Unmatched junction bases numbered 12, after V lost 3 bases and J lost 12 bases.

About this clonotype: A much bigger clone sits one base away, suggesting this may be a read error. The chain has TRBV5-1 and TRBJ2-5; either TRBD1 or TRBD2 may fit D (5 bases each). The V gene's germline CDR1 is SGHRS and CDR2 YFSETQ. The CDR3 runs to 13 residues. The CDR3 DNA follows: TGCGCCAGCAGCTTGGCCAGGGACGAGGCCCAGAACTTC. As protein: CASSLARDEAQNF. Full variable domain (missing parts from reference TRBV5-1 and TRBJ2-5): KAGVTQTPRYLIKTRGQQVTLSCSPISGHRSVSWYQQTPGQGLQFLFEYFSETQRNKGNFPGRFSGRQFSNSRSEMNVSTLELGDSALYLCASSLARDEAQNFGPGTRLLVL.

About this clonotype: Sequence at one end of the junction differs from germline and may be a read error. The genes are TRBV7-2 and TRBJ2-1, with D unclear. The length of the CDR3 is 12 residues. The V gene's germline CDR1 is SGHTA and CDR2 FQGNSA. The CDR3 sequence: CARSLVLGRQFF. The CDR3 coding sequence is TGTGCCAGGAGCTTAGTCTTAGGTCGGCAGTTCTTC.

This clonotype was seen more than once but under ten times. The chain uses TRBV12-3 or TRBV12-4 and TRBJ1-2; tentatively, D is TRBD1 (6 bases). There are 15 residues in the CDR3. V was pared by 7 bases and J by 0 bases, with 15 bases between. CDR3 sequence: CASTPGGRSNYGYTF. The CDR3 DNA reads TGTGCCAGCACCCCCGGGGGCCGATCTAACTATGGCTACACCTTC.